Sequencing of this T cell receptor beta chain was carried out in a study of blood T cell repertoires in COVID-19. Across the whole study: The United States, Italy and Spain supplied acute and convalescent COVID-19 samples. T cells, B-cell-depleted T cells, or PBMCs supplied cDNA or gDNA.

Original processing notes: Reference gene primer amplification gave nucleated cell count estimates. Using immunoSEQ multiplex PCR, the repertoire was profiled, and TCRdb retains in-frame clones only, with some absent. The V and J calls and clone size were taken over from that table, and D and trimming were inferred from the DNA. The profile covers some 250,000 clones, with approximately 86% appearing a single time and around 2.8% taken by the ten largest. CDR1 and CDR2 from the germline V gene are SGHTA and FQGNSA. The length of the CDR3 is 15 residues. J was trimmed by 4 bases and V by 5 bases; bases with no gene match: 8.

This TCR was recovered from a woman in her twenties or thirties who had recovered from COVID-19. The gene calls are TRBV7-2 and TRBJ2-1; TRBD1 aligns across 7 bases. Sequencing was done on a sample of peripheral blood. As DNA, the CDR3 is TGTGCCAGCAGCGGAGTCCCGGGACAGTACAATGAGCAGTTCTTC. The encoded protein is CASSGVPGQYNEQFF. Combining the CDR3 with reference TRBV7-2 and TRBJ2-1 gives the whole variable domain GAGVSQSPSNKVTEKGKDVELRCDPISGHTALYWYRQSLGQGLEFLIYFQGNSAPDKSGLPSDRFSAERTGGSVSTLTIQRTQQEDSAVYLCASSGVPGQYNEQFFGPGTRLTVL.